This T cell receptor beta chain is from a study of OX40 agonist ivuxolimab in advanced cancers. Study information: Of the participants, over 30% had some prior anti-PD-1, anti-PD-L1 or anti-CTLA-4 therapy, which was allowed.

The table came from immunoSEQ multiplex PCR; TCRdb's copy has only in-frame clones and leaves some out. The data contain roughly 90,000 clones, roughly 85% of them singletons. Germline lookup yields CDR1 MNHEY and CDR2 SMNVEV (reference sequence). The CDR3 length is 16 residues. Trimming stripped 0 bases from V and 4 bases from J, with 15 bases between. Of note for this clone: The target antigen is unknown.

Regarding the study as a whole: Several nonresponders also turned out to have low normalized T-cell clonal expansion. At 0.1 to 3.0 mg/kg and by week 6, clonal expansion occurred in CD4+ and CD8+ blood T cells.

On cycle 4 day 1 and cycle 7 day 1, as well as at baseline, blood was sampled. The V call is TRBV27, the J call TRBJ1-2, with a possible D match to TRBD1 (5 bases). Sequencing was performed on CD4+ or CD8+ T cells sorted from blood, taken in a trial of the OX40 agonist ivuxolimab. This sequence originates from an adult with an advanced solid tumor such as melanoma, head and neck, liver or kidney cancer. The CDR3 region is CASSLSRGGQGYGYTF. The CDR3 DNA follows: TGTGCCAGCAGTTTATCGAGAGGCGGGCAGGGCTATGGCTACACCTTC.